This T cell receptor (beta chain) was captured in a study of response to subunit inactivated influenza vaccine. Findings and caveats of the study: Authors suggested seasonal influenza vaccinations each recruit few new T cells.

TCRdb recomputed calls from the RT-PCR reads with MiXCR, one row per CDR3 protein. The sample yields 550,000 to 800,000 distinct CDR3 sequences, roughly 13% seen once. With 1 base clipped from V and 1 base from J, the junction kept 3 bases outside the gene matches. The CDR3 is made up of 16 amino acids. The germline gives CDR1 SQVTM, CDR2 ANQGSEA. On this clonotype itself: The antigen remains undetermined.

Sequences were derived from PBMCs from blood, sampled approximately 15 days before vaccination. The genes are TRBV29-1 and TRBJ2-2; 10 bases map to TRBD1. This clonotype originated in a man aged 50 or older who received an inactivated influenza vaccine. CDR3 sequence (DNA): TGCAGCGTTGAAGTGAGGGACAGGGGGAACACCGGGGAGCTGTTTTTT. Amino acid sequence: CSVEVRDRGNTGELFF.